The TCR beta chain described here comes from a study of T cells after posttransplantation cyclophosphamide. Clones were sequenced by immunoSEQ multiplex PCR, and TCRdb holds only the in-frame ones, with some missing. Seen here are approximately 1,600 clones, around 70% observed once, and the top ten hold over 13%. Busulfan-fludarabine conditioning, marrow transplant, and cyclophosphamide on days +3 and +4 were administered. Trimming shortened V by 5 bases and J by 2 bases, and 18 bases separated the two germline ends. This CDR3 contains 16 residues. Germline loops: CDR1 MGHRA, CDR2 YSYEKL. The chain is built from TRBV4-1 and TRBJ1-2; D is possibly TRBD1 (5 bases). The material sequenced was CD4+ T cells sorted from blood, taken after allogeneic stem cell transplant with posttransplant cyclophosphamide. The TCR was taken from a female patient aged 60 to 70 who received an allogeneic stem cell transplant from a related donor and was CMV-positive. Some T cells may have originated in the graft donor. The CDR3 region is CASSALTDKKNYGYTF. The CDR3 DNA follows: TGCGCCAGCAGCGCCCTGACAGATAAGAAGAACTATGGCTACACCTTC.